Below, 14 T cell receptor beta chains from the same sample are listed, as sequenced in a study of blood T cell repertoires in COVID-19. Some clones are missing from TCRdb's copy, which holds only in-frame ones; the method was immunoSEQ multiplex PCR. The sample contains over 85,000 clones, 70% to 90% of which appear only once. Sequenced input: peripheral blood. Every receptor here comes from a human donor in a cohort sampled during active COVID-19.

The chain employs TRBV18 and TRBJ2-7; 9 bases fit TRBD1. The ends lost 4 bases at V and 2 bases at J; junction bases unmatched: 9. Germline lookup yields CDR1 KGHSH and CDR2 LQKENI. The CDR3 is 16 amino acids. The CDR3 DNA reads TGTGCCAGCTCACTAGCCCGGGACAGGGCCCCCTACGAGCAGTACTTC. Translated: CASSLARDRAPYEQYF.

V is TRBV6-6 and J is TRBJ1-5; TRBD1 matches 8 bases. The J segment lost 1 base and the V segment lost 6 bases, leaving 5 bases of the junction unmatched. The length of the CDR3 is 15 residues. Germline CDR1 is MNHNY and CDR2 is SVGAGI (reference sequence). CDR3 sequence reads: CASRVQGGSNQPQHF. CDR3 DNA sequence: TGTGCCAGCAGGGTACAGGGGGGAAGCAATCAGCCCCAGCATTTT.

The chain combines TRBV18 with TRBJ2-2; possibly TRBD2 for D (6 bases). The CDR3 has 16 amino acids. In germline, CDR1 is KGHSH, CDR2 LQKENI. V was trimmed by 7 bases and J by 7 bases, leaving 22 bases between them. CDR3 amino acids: CASFRSGNHGLGELFF. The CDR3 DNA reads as TGTGCCAGCTTCCGTAGCGGAAACCATGGGCTCGGGGAGCTGTTTTTT.

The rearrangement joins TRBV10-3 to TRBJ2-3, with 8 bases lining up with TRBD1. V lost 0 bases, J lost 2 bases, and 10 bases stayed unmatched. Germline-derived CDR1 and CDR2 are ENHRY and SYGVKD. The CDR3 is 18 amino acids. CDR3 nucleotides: TGTGCCATCAGTGAGTCGATTGGAAGGACAGGGTTCACAGATACGCAGTATTTT. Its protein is CAISESIGRTGFTDTQYF.

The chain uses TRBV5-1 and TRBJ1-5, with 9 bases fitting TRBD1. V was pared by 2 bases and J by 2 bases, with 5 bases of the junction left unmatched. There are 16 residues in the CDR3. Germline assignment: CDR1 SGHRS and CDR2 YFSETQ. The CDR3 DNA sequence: TGCGCCAGCAGCTTAACAGGGGGCAAGGGCAATCAGCCCCAGCATTTT. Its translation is CASSLTGGKGNQPQHF.

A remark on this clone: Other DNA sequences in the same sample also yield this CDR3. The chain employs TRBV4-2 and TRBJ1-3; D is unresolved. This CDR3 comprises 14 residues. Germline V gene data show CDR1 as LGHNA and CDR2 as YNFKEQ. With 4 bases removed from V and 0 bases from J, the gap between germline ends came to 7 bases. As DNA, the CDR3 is TGTGCCAGCAGCCCGGAGGGCTCTGGAAACACCATATATTTT. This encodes CASSPEGSGNTIYF.

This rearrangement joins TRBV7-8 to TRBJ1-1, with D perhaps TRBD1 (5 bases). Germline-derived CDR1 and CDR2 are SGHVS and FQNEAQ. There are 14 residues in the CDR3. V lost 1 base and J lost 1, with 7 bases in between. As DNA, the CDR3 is TGTGCCAGCAGCTTAGGGCAGGGGAACACTGAAGCTTTCTTT. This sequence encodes CASSLGQGNTEAFF.

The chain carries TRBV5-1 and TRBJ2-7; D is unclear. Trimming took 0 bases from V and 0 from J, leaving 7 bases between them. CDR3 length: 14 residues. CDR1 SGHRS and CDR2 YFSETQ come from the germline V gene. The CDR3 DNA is TGCGCCAGCAGCTTGGGGGCGAACTCCTACGAGCAGTACTTC. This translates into CASSLGANSYEQYF. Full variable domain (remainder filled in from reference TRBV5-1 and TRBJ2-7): KAGVTQTPRYLIKTRGQQVTLSCSPISGHRSVSWYQQTPGQGLQFLFEYFSETQRNKGNFPGRFSGRQFSNSRSEMNVSTLELGDSALYLCASSLGANSYEQYFGPGTRLTVT.

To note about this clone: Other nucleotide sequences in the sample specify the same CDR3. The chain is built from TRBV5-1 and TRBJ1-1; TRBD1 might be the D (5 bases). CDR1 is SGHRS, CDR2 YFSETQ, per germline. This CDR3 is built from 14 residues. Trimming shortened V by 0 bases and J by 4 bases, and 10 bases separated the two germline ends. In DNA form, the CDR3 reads TGCGCCAGCAGCTTGGCCGCCGGGGGCACTGAAGCTTTCTTT. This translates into CASSLAAGGTEAFF.

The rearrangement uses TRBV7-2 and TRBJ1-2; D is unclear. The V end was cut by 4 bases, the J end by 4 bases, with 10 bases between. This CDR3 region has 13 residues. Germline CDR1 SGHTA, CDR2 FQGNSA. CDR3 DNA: TGTGCCAGCAGCTCGGGGTCGGGCTATGGCTACACCTTC. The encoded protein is CASSSGSGYGYTF.

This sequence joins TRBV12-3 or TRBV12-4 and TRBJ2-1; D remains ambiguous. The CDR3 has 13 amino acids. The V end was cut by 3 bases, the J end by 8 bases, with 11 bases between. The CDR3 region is CASSLSLSYEQFF. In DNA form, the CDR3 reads TGTGCCAGCAGTTTGAGCCTTTCGTATGAGCAGTTCTTC.

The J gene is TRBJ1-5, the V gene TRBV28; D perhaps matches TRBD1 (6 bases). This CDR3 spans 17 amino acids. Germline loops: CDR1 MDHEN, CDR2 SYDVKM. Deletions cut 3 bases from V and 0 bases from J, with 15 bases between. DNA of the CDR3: TGTGCCAGCAGTTTTCGGGACACAGGATATAGCAATCAGCCCCAGCATTTT. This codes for CASSFRDTGYSNQPQHF. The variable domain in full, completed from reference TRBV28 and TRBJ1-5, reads DVKVTQSSRYLVKRTGEKVFLECVQDMDHENMFWYRQDPGLGLRLIYFSYDVKMKEKGDIPEGYSVSREKKERFSLILESASTNQTSMYLCASSFRDTGYSNQPQHFGDGTRLSIL.

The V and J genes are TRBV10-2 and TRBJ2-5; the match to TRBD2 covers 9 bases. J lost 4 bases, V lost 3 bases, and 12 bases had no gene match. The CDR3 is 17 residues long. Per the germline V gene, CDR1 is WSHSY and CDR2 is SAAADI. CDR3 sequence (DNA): TGCGCCAGCAGTGACAATTTAGCGGGAGCACGAGGAGAGACCCAGTACTTC. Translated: CASSDNLAGARGETQYF.

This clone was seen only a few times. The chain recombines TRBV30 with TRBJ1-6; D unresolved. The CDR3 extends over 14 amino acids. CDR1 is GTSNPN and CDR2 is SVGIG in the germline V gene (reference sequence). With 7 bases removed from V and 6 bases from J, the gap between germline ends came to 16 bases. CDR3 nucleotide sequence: TGTGCCTCCTCCCCCCCGCGCGGTAATTCACCCCTCCACTTT. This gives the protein CASSPPRGNSPLHF.